Listed below are T cell receptor beta chains from one sample, sequenced in a study of T cells in Graves' hyperthyroidism and ophthalmopathy. In TCRdb, the multiplex PCR reads were re-called with MiXCR into one record per CDR3 protein. Altogether about 96,000 distinct CDR3 sequences are present, around 50% being singletons, with the ten largest covering about 25%. Sequenced sample: blood. These receptors came from a woman between 35 and 50 years old with Graves' hyperthyroidism. Both conserved end residues are part of each CDR3. Fields, in order: V gene, J gene, CDR3 length, D gene, clone size, CDR3 DNA, CDR3 protein. A D gene is named only where the DNA matches it firmly. Clone size is shown for a subset of rows, as once, few, many or a class of expanded clone.

>TRBV7-9|TRBJ2-3|16|NA|NA
TGTGCCAGCAGTCTCCCCCGGAGTCTGGGCACAGATACGCAGTATTTT
CASSLPRSLGTDTQYF
>TRBV7-9|TRBJ1-1|12|NA|NA
TGTGCCAGCGGGAGCACCAGCAATGAAGCTTTCTTT
CASGSTSNEAFF
>TRBV5-1|TRBJ1-4|14|TRBD1|many
TGCGCCAGCAGCCGCGGGACAGGACGGGTAAAACTGTTTTTT
CASSRGTGRVKLFF
>TRBV6-6|TRBJ1-6|15|NA|many
TGTGCCAGCAGTTACTCGAAGGGGGGGAATTCACCCCTCCACTTT
CASSYSKGGNSPLHF
>TRBV11-2|TRBJ1-1|12|NA|many
TGTGCCAGCAGCTTAGTTGGCACTGAAGCTTTCTTT
CASSLVGTEAFF
>TRBV12-3/TRBV12-4|TRBJ1-2|15|NA|NA
TGTGCCAGCAGTTTTTCAGCGTGGGGAGGGGATGGCTACACCTTC
CASSFSAWGGDGYTF
>TRBV29-1|TRBJ2-7|12|TRBD2|NA
TGCAGCGCTGCGGGAGGGCCCTACGAGCAGTACTTC
CSAAGGPYEQYF
>TRBV29-1|TRBJ2-7|12|NA|medium-sized
TGCAGCGTTGTCGGCGGGGCGGCCGAGCAGTACTTC
CSVVGGAAEQYF
>TRBV7-3|TRBJ2-3|14|NA|many
TGTGCCAGCAGCCCCGGTGGGCCGGCAGATACGCAGTATTTT
CASSPGGPADTQYF
>TRBV10-3|TRBJ2-5|13|NA|NA
TGTGCCATCAGTGAAATTGGCACGGGGCCCCAGTACTTC
CAISEIGTGPQYF
>TRBV20-1|TRBJ1-2|15|TRBD1|NA
TGCAGTGCTAGAGAGGGGACAGGGGCCTTCTATGGCTACACCTTC
CSAREGTGAFYGYTF
>TRBV6-6|TRBJ2-6|14|NA|many
TGTGCCAGCAGTTGGTACTCTGGGGCCAACGTCCTGACTTTC
CASSWYSGANVLTF
>TRBV9|TRBJ1-6|16|NA|NA
TGTGCCAGCAGCGTCGGGGGGGACACCTATAATTCACCCCTCCACTTT
CASSVGGDTYNSPLHF
>TRBV12-3/TRBV12-4|TRBJ2-6|14|NA|NA
TGTGCCAGCAGTAGGAGACAGGGGGCCAACGTCCTGACTTTC
CASSRRQGANVLTF
>TRBV13|TRBJ1-2|13|NA|NA
TGTGCCAGCAGCTTAGGCCCTATATATGGCTACACCTTC
CASSLGPIYGYTF
>TRBV12-3/TRBV12-4|TRBJ2-5|15|NA|many
TGTGCCAGCAGTTTAGCGGGGGGAGCCAAGAAGACCCAGTACTTC
CASSLAGGAKKTQYF
>TRBV2|TRBJ2-2|16|TRBD2|many
TGTGCCAGCAGCGCCACTAGCGGGAGTTGGACCGGGGAGCTGTTTTTT
CASSATSGSWTGELFF
>TRBV5-6|TRBJ2-3|14|TRBD1|many
TGTGCCAGCAGCTGGGGACAGGGAGTAGATACGCAGTATTTT
CASSWGQGVDTQYF
>TRBV20-1|TRBJ2-7|15|TRBD2|many
TGCAGTGCTTACCTAGCGGTAGGGCCATCCTACGAGCAGTACTTC
CSAYLAVGPSYEQYF
>TRBV12-3/TRBV12-4|TRBJ2-3|15|TRBD1|many
TGTGCCAGCAGACCTAACAGGGGCGCAGCTGATACGCAGTATTTT
CASRPNRGAADTQYF